Below, 21 T cell receptor beta chains from the same sample are listed, as sequenced in a study of cytomegalovirus exposure and HLA in healthy donors. 13 Jbeta primers and 60 Vbeta primers were used for the PCR. Profiling relied on immunoSEQ multiplex PCR, and the TCRdb table lists in-frame clones only, not all of them. The table records some 130,000 clones, roughly 80% of them present only once. The sequenced sample was PBMCs. The receptors come from a male donor in good health and CMV-seronegative.

J is TRBJ1-5 and V is TRBV2, with D possibly matching TRBD1 (6 bases). The CDR3 is made up of 17 amino acids. Trimming removed 3 bases from V and 0 bases from J, with 15 bases in between. Germline CDR1 reads SNHLY; CDR2 reads FYNNEI. The CDR3 DNA reads as TGTGCCAGCAGTGACCGACAGGACCGTTATAGCAATCAGCCCCAGCATTTT. This gives the protein CASSDRQDRYSNQPQHF.

J is TRBJ2-4 and V is TRBV20-1; a weak D match, TRBD2 (6 bases). CDR1 is DFQATT, CDR2 SNEGSKA, per germline (reference sequence). This CDR3 contains 11 residues. The CDR3 is CSGGAKNIQYF. The CDR3 DNA reads as TGCAGCGGGGGAGCCAAAAACATTCAGTACTTC.

The chain has TRBV2 and TRBJ2-2; D might be TRBD2 (6 bases). Trimming cost V 6 bases and J 4 bases, with 18 bases left between them. CDR3 size: 16 residues. Germline CDR1 is SNHLY and CDR2 is FYNNEI. CDR3 protein: CASSAGRVIGTGELFF. CDR3 DNA sequence: TGTGCCAGCAGCGCGGGACGGGTGATAGGCACCGGGGAGCTGTTTTTT.

This clone was detected only a few times. V usage is TRBV28 and J usage is TRBJ1-3; no reliable D call. Per the germline V gene, CDR1 is MDHEN and CDR2 is SYDVKM. The CDR3 contains 15 residues. With 1 base removed from V and 4 bases from J, the gap between germline ends came to 11 bases. Here the CDR3 reads CASSLLGGSGNTIYF. The DNA of the CDR3 is TGTGCCAGCAGTTTATTAGGCGGTTCCGGAAACACCATATATTTT.

V and J are TRBV12-5 and TRBJ2-5, with 7 bases identical to TRBD1. This CDR3 has 17 amino acids. Germline CDR1 and CDR2: LGHNT and FRNRAP. V lost 2 bases, J lost 10 bases, and 19 bases stayed unmatched. This CDR3 is CASGLPPPGQSPGGQYF. As DNA, the CDR3 is TGTGCTAGTGGTTTGCCCCCGCCGGGACAGTCCCCTGGGGGCCAGTACTTC.

The rearrangement uses TRBV9 and TRBJ1-4; maybe TRBD1 (6 bases). The CDR3 is 14 amino acids. Germline V gene data show CDR1 as SGDLS and CDR2 as YYNGEE. Trimming removed 0 bases at V and 4 bases at J, with 7 bases between. CDR3 residues: CASSVVRGNEKLFF. DNA for the CDR3: TGTGCCAGCAGCGTAGTCAGGGGTAATGAAAAACTGTTTTTT.

This clone was counted between two and nine times. The gene calls are TRBV4-3 and TRBJ2-7; 10 positions agree with TRBD1. The CDR3 extends over 13 amino acids. The germline CDR1 and CDR2 sequences are LGHNA and YSLEER. The J segment lost 8 bases and the V segment lost 1 base, leaving 2 bases of the junction unmatched. The CDR3 here is CASSQGTGGKQYF. The CDR3 nucleotides read TGCGCCAGCAGCCAAGGGACAGGGGGGAAGCAGTACTTC.

This clone was observed a single time. The rearrangement uses TRBV13 and TRBJ2-7, with 7 nucleotides matching TRBD1. The J segment lost 3 bases and the V segment lost 5 bases, leaving 4 bases of the junction unmatched. The V gene's germline CDR1 is PRHDT and CDR2 FYEKMQ (reference sequence). This CDR3 has 13 amino acids. Here the CDR3 reads CASSTRQGYEQYF. Here the CDR3 DNA reads TGTGCCAGCAGCACTCGACAGGGCTACGAGCAGTACTTC. The full variable domain, rest sourced from reference TRBV13 and TRBJ2-7, is AAGVIQSPRHLIKEKRETATLKCYPIPRHDTVYWYQQGPGQDPQFLISFYEKMQSDKGSIPDRFSAQQFSDYHSELNMSSLELGDSALYFCASSTRQGYEQYFGPGTRLTVT.

The chain joins TRBV5-1 to TRBJ2-4, with D possibly TRBD1 on 5 matching bases. There are 16 residues in the CDR3. Deletions cut 4 bases from V and 0 bases from J, with 14 bases between. From germline, CDR1 is SGHRS and CDR2 YFSETQ. The DNA of the CDR3 is TGCGCCAGCAGCCCCGGACACCGGTTAGCCAAAAACATTCAGTACTTC. Protein sequence: CASSPGHRLAKNIQYF.

V and J are TRBV9 and TRBJ2-7; D perhaps matches TRBD1 (6 bases). Germline V CDR1 and CDR2: SGDLS, YYNGEE. The CDR3 length is 13 residues. V dropped 0 bases and J dropped 3 bases, with 7 bases sitting between them. DNA of the CDR3: TGTGCCAGCAGCGTAGGGGACAACTACGAGCAGTACTTC. Amino acid sequence: CASSVGDNYEQYF. The entire variable domain, with the rest obtained from reference TRBV9 and TRBJ2-7, is as follows: DSGVTQTPKHLITATGQRVTLRCSPRSGDLSVYWYQQSLDQGLQFLIQYYNGEERAKGNILERFSAQQFPDLHSELNLSSLELGDSALYFCASSVGDNYEQYFGPGTRLTVT.

This clone was recorded once. The genes are TRBV19 and TRBJ2-7, with TRBD2 matching over 11 bases. CDR3 length: 14 residues. From germline, CDR1 is LNHDA and CDR2 SQIVND (reference sequence). Unmatched junction bases numbered 1, after V lost 6 bases and J lost 0 bases. The CDR3 sequence: CASRTSGTSYEQYF. The CDR3 DNA follows: TGTGCCAGTAGGACTAGCGGGACCTCCTACGAGCAGTACTTC. Filled out from reference TRBV19 and TRBJ2-7, the complete variable domain reads DGGITQSPKYLFRKEGQNVTLSCEQNLNHDAMYWYRQDPGQGLRLIYYSQIVNDFQKGDIAEGYSVSREKKESFPLTVTSAQKNPTAFYLCASRTSGTSYEQYFGPGTRLTVT.

The rearrangement links TRBV28 to TRBJ1-6; D not resolved. V dropped 3 bases and J dropped 13 bases, with 13 bases sitting between them. This CDR3 region has 13 residues. The germline CDR1 and CDR2 sequences are MDHEN and SYDVKM. CDR3 nucleotides: TGTGCCAGCAGTTTCCCTTACATGTCGCCCCTCCACTTT. It codes for CASSFPYMSPLHF.

This clone has just one count. The chain combines TRBV6-1 with TRBJ2-1; TRBD2 might be the D (7 bases). CDR1 and CDR2 from the germline V gene are MNHNS and SASEGT. V was cut by 0 bases and J by 5 bases, with 14 bases left in between. CDR3 length: 16 amino acids. As DNA, the CDR3 is TGTGCCAGCAGTGAAGCTTTAGGGGGGGAGCACAATGAGCAGTTCTTC. Amino acid sequence: CASSEALGGEHNEQFF.

This clone has just a few counts. The CDR3 nucleotides read TGTGCCACCTTTTTGCGAGGTTCCTGGGGGGAGCTGTTTTTT. It encodes CATFLRGSWGELFF. The chain combines TRBV6-1 with TRBJ2-2; no definite D call. The CDR3 contains 14 residues. Germline V gene sequence: CDR1 MNHNS, CDR2 SASEGT. V dropped 10 bases and J dropped 8 bases, with 20 bases sitting between them.

The rearrangement joins TRBV9 to TRBJ2-1; 14 nucleotides agree with TRBD2. The CDR3 runs to 21 residues. The J segment lost 0 bases and the V segment lost 7 bases, leaving 18 bases of the junction unmatched. The germline CDR1 and CDR2 sequences are SGDLS and YYNGEE. Here the CDR3 reads CASSRIMPGLAGASSYNEQFF. Written as DNA, the CDR3 is TGTGCCAGCTCTCGGATCATGCCGGGACTAGCGGGGGCAAGCTCCTACAATGAGCAGTTCTTC.

J is TRBJ2-7 and V is TRBV15, with D maybe TRBD1 (6 bases). The germline V and J ends were trimmed by 0 bases and 3 bases, with 12 bases remaining between them. Germline V gene sequence: CDR1 LNHNV, CDR2 YYDKDF (reference sequence). This CDR3 contains 15 residues. The CDR3 nucleotides read TGTGCCACCAGCAGAGATGGGGCAGGGGACTACGAGCAGTACTTC. Translated, it gives CATSRDGAGDYEQYF.

The genes are TRBV7-2 and TRBJ2-5; TRBD2 agrees at 11 bases. Germline values: CDR1 SGHTA, CDR2 FQGNSA. Germline trimming cut 5 bases from V and 3 bases from J; bases unmatched to any gene: 5. There are 15 residues in the CDR3. CDR3 DNA sequence: TGTGCCAGCAGCCCCGTACTAGCGGGGGAAGAGACCCAGTACTTC. Protein: CASSPVLAGEETQYF.

The J gene is TRBJ2-3, the V gene TRBV6-5; 8 nucleotides align to TRBD2. The CDR3 is 15 amino acids. V shed 6 bases and J 4 bases; nucleotides not matched to a gene: 9. CDR1 and CDR2 (germline): MNHEY, SVGAGI. CDR3 bases: TGTGCCAGCAGACGAGCGGGAGTAGAGTCAGATACGCAGTATTTT. Its translation is CASRRAGVESDTQYF.

CDR3 residues: CSAGLGARGEAFF. CDR3 DNA: TGCAGCGCGGGTTTGGGGGCTAGGGGTGAAGCTTTCTTT. The J gene is TRBJ1-1, the V gene TRBV29-1; tentatively, D is TRBD1 (6 bases). The CDR3 consists of 13 residues. V lost 7 bases and J lost 7, with 19 bases in between. Germline V gives CDR1 SQVTM, CDR2 ANQGSEA.

This clone was picked up a small number of times. J is TRBJ2-7 and V is TRBV6-1; 7 bases fit TRBD1. CDR3 length: 15 residues. The V gene end was trimmed by 1 base and the J gene end by 2 bases; junction bases not matched to a gene: 5. Germline CDR1 MNHNS, CDR2 SASEGT. The CDR3 nucleotides read TGTGCCAGCAGTGAAGGACAGGGATGGGCCTACGAGCAGTACTTC. Translation: CASSEGQGWAYEQYF.

J is TRBJ2-5 and V is TRBV5-8; 10 bases fit TRBD2. The CDR3 consists of 18 residues. V lost 4 bases, J lost 2 bases, and 14 bases stayed unmatched. Germline assignment: CDR1 SGHTS and CDR2 YDEGEE. As DNA, the CDR3 is TGTGCCAGCAGCACGGGGTACAGCGGGAGGGCCGGGCAAGAGACCCAGTACTTC. Its protein is CASSTGYSGRAGQETQYF.